This entry lists 14 T cell receptor beta chains sequenced from one sample in a study of T cell responses to AZD1222 COVID-19 vaccine. Assay used: immunoSEQ multiplex PCR; TCRdb lists only in-frame clones, some missing. Of roughly 130,000 clones in the sample, roughly 90% were seen once. The sequencing used peripheral blood, collected on day 0 of AZD1222 vaccination. The receptors originated from an adult in good health.

J is TRBJ1-2 and V is TRBV7-2, with TRBD1 as a possible D gene (5 bases). CDR3 length: 14 residues. Between the trimmed V and J ends, which lost 7 bases and 8 bases, there was a span of 20 bases. Per germline, CDR1 SGHTA and CDR2 FQGNSA. The CDR3 is CASTQGRGAGGYTF. DNA for the CDR3: TGTGCCAGCACTCAAGGTAGAGGGGCGGGCGGCTACACCTTC.

This clone was detected only a few times. The chain uses TRBV29-1 and TRBJ1-1, with a weak D call TRBD1 (5 bases). This CDR3 spans 15 amino acids. Per the germline V gene, CDR1 is SQVTM and CDR2 is ANQGSEA. Trimming removed 4 bases from V and 3 bases from J, with 18 bases in between. CDR3 loop: CSVVRRLGGDTEAFF. The CDR3 DNA sequence: TGCAGCGTTGTACGGAGACTTGGGGGGGACACTGAAGCTTTCTTT.

This chain joins TRBV9 and TRBJ2-1, with TRBD2 identical over 9 bases. The CDR3 consists of 15 residues. Per germline, CDR1 SGDLS and CDR2 YYNGEE. Germline trimming cut 2 bases from V and 9 bases from J; bases unmatched to any gene: 9. This CDR3 is CASSVTSGPVVEQFF. The CDR3 DNA reads TGTGCCAGCAGCGTGACTAGCGGCCCCGTCGTTGAGCAGTTCTTC.

The gene calls are TRBV6-5 and TRBJ2-7; D may be TRBD1 or TRBD2 (5 bases each). Germline CDR1 is MNHEY and CDR2 is SVGAGI. Trimming removed 5 bases at V and 6 bases at J, with 20 bases between. The CDR3 extends over 15 amino acids. CDR3 loop: CASSRAGAGPAEQYF. The CDR3 DNA reads TGTGCCAGCAGTCGAGCCGGGGCAGGGCCCGCCGAGCAGTACTTC.

In DNA form, the CDR3 reads TGTGCCACCAGCAGAGATCGGGGTACAGGGCCCTACAATGAGCAGTTCTTC. This codes for CATSRDRGTGPYNEQFF. The chain uses TRBV15 and TRBJ2-1; possible D gene TRBD1, 6 bases. With 0 bases removed from V and 2 bases from J, the gap between germline ends came to 14 bases. Per germline, CDR1 LNHNV and CDR2 YYDKDF (reference sequence). The CDR3 runs to 17 residues.

The chain couples TRBV5-4 to TRBJ2-7, with D perhaps TRBD2 (5 bases). CDR3 length: 13 amino acids. Germline-derived CDR1 and CDR2 are SGHNT and YYREEE (reference sequence). Trimming removed 6 bases from V and 4 bases from J, with 14 bases in between. The CDR3 nucleotides are TGTGCCAGCAACATCCGGGGAGATTACGAGCAGTACTTC. Translation gives CASNIRGDYEQYF.

V gene TRBV5-1 combines with J gene TRBJ1-3, with D possibly TRBD1 on 6 matching bases. The V end was cut by 4 bases, the J end by 0 bases, with 11 bases between. The germline gives CDR1 SGHRS, CDR2 YFSETQ. This CDR3 comprises 15 residues. CDR3 nucleotides: TGCGCCAGCAGCCCTGGCAGGGGCTCTGGAAACACCATATATTTT. Translation gives CASSPGRGSGNTIYF.

J is TRBJ1-5 and V is TRBV7-9; 8 positions match TRBD1. Germline V gene sequence: CDR1 SEHNR, CDR2 FQNEAQ (reference sequence). There are 15 residues in the CDR3. The V gene end was trimmed by 4 bases and the J gene end by 2 bases; junction bases not matched to a gene: 4. As DNA, the CDR3 is TGTGCCAGCAGCTCACAGGGGGTTGGCAATCAGCCCCAGCATTTT. This codes for CASSSQGVGNQPQHF.

Of note for this clone: The germline gene is not matched at one end of the junction; a read error may be the cause. V gene TRBV5-1 combines with J gene TRBJ2-1; 9 nucleotides align to TRBD2. The CDR3 is 14 amino acids. Germline-derived CDR1 and CDR2 are SGHRS and YFSETQ. For the CDR3, the DNA is TGCGCCAGCAGTTTGGCTAGCGGGAACTTTGAGCAGTTCTTC. It specifies CASSLASGNFEQFF.

The chain employs TRBV5-4 and TRBJ2-3, with a tentative D call TRBD1 (6 bases). There are 15 residues in the CDR3. V gave up 4 bases and J gave up 3 bases, with 15 bases separating them. The germline V gene encodes CDR1 SGHNT and CDR2 YYREEE (reference sequence). The CDR3 nucleotides read TGTGCCAGCAGCCCTAGGGGGAGCGAGACAGATACGCAGTATTTT. Its translation: CASSPRGSETDTQYF.

The J gene is TRBJ2-7, the V gene TRBV6-5; TRBD1 matches at 9 bases. V was clipped by 8 bases and J by 2 bases; unmatched bases: 10. The V gene's germline CDR1 is MNHEY and CDR2 SVGAGI. The CDR3 spans 15 residues. The CDR3 region is CASGKPGQGTYEQYF. The CDR3 DNA reads TGTGCCAGCGGAAAACCGGGACAGGGCACCTACGAGCAGTACTTC.

V and J are TRBV7-2 and TRBJ2-7, with 9 bases identical to TRBD2. In germline, CDR1 is SGHTA, CDR2 FQGNSA. This CDR3 region has 15 residues. V trimming: 1 base; J trimming: 6 bases; junction bases outside the gene matches: 7. The CDR3 region is CASSLGELAGAEQYF. CDR3 DNA sequence: TGTGCCAGCAGCTTAGGTGAGTTAGCGGGAGCCGAGCAGTACTTC.

V usage is TRBV4-3 and J usage is TRBJ2-1, with TRBD2 matching over 8 bases. The CDR3 is 15 amino acids. Germline V lookup: CDR1 LGHNA, CDR2 YSLEER. Trimming took 2 bases from V and 3 from J; bases not matched to a gene: 3. CDR3 in amino acids: CASSQISGDYNEQFF. CDR3 DNA sequence: TGCGCCAGCAGCCAAATTAGCGGGGACTACAATGAGCAGTTCTTC.

The chain carries TRBV27 and TRBJ2-2, with 7 bases fitting TRBD1. V lost 6 bases, J lost 6 bases, and 7 bases stayed unmatched. The CDR3 has 14 amino acids. Germline V gene sequence: CDR1 MNHEY, CDR2 SMNVEV (reference sequence). The CDR3 spells CASSLTGTSGELFF. CDR3 nucleotide sequence: TGTGCCAGCAGCCTGACAGGGACGTCCGGGGAGCTGTTTTTT.